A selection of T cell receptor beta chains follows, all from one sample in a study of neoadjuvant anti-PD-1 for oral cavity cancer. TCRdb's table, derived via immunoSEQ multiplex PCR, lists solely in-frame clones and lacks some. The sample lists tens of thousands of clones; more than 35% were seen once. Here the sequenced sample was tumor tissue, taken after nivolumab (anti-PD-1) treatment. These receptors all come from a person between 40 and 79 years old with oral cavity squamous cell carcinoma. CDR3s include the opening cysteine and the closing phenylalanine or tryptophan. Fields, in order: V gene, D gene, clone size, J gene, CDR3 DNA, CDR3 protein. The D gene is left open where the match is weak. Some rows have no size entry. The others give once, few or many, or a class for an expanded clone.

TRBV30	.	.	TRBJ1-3	TGTGCCTGGAAGGCCTCTGGAAACACCATATATTTT	CAWKASGNTIYF
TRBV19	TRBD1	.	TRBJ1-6	TGTGCCAGTAGTTACCGGACAGGGGTGGGCTCCTATAATTCACCCCTCCACTTT	CASSYRTGVGSYNSPLHF
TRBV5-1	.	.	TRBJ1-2	TGCGCCAGCAGCTTGGGGGGACGGCAGAGTGATGGCTACACCTTC	CASSLGGRQSDGYTF
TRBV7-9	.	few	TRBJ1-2	TGTGCCAGCAGCTTTTCAGGGGTAGACTACACCTTC	CASSFSGVDYTF
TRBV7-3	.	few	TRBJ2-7	TGTGCCAGCAGCTTAATGGCGGGAAGAAACTACGAGCAGTACTTC	CASSLMAGRNYEQYF
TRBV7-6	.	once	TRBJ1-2	TGTGCCAGCAGCCTACCTACAGGCTCGGGTTGGGGCTACACCTTC	CASSLPTGSGWGYTF
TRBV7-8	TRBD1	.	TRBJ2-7	TGTGCCAGCAGCCGGGGACAGGGGGCGGTCTACGAGCAGTACTTC	CASSRGQGAVYEQYF
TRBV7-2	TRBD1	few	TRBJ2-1	TGTGCCAGCAGCCGAGGGCCAGGGGGCTCCTACAATGAGCAGTTCTTC	CASSRGPGGSYNEQFF
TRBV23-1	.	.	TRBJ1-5	TGCGCCAGCAGTCAATCGTGGCAGCCCCAGCATTTT	CASSQSWQPQHF
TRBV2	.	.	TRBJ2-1	TGTGCCAGCAAATCCGGAGCAGGGTACAATGAGCAGTTCTTC	CASKSGAGYNEQFF
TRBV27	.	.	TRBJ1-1	TGTGCCAGCAGTTTGAGAGGGAACACTGAAGCTTTCTTT	CASSLRGNTEAFF
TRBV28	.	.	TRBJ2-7	TGTGCCAGCAGTCCGGGGTACGAGCAGTACTTC	CASSPGYEQYF
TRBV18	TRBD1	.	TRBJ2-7	TGTGCCAGCTCACGAGATCCCGGGACAGGGTGGTACGAGCAGTACTTC	CASSRDPGTGWYEQYF
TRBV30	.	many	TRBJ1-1	TGTGCCTGGTGCGAGACAGATTTGAACACTGAAGCTTTCTTT	CAWCETDLNTEAFF
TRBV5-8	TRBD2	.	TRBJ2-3	TGTGCCAGCAGCCCTCTCTATTCGCGGGGGGCCACGCATACGCAGTATTTT	CASSPLYSRGATHTQYF
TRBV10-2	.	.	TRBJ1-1	TGCGCCAGCAGTGATCAGGGCACTGAAGCTTTCTTT	CASSDQGTEAFF